The 5 T cell receptor beta chains below come from one sample, sequenced in a study of patients and donors after allogeneic stem cell transplantation. TCRdb reprocessed the RT-PCR reads with MiXCR, giving one entry per CDR3 protein. The profile covers about a million distinct CDR3 sequences, with roughly 17% appearing a single time and under 6.5% taken by the ten largest. Sequencing was done on a sample of blood, either unsorted or a sorted T cell fraction (not recorded which). The receptors were gathered from a human donor who was either an allogeneic HSCT recipient or a stem cell or donor lymphocyte infusion donor (not recorded which). It is not recorded whose cells these are; they may come from a transplant donor.

This clonotype was detected a few times. The chain combines TRBV9 with TRBJ2-3; 9 bases are shared with TRBD2. This CDR3 is built from 15 residues. Germline CDR1 is SGDLS and CDR2 is YYNGEE. V lost 1 base and J lost 1; bases outside the gene matches: 1. CDR3 in DNA: TGTGCCAGCAGCGTATCTAGCGGGGGCACAGATACGCAGTATTTT. This codes for CASSVSSGGTDTQYF.

This clonotype has more than one count but fewer than ten. This rearrangement joins TRBV11-2 to TRBJ2-3; a possible D gene is TRBD1 (6 bases). This CDR3 spans 15 amino acids. Trimming took 6 bases from V and 6 from J, leaving 19 bases between them. Looked up from germline, CDR1 is SGHAT and CDR2 is FQNNGV. CDR3: CASSIRGPTLDTQYF. For the CDR3, the DNA is TGTGCCAGCAGTATCAGGGGCCCCACCCTGGATACGCAGTATTTT.

The gene calls are TRBV5-6 and TRBJ2-5; TRBD2 matches at 8 bases. After removal of 1 base from V and 1 base from J, the junction contained 9 bases not matched to a gene. From germline, CDR1 is SGHDT and CDR2 YYEEEE. The CDR3 consists of 17 residues. CDR3 sequence: CASSLRLAGSFQETQYF. The CDR3, as DNA: TGTGCCAGCAGCTTGAGGCTAGCGGGCTCATTCCAAGAGACCCAGTACTTC.

The chain has TRBV5-1 and TRBJ2-5, with 13 bases identical to TRBD2. The germline gives CDR1 SGHRS, CDR2 YFSETQ. V dropped 4 bases and J dropped 4; count of bases not matched to a gene: 7. The CDR3 extends over 16 amino acids. The DNA of the CDR3 is TGCGCCAGCAGCGCCGGACTAGCGGGAGCGGCAGAGACCCAGTACTTC. Translated, it gives CASSAGLAGAAETQYF.

J is TRBJ2-1 and V is TRBV11-3; tentatively, D is TRBD1 (6 bases). Looked up from germline, CDR1 is SGHNT and CDR2 is YENEEA. V was trimmed by 2 bases and J by 12 bases, leaving 23 bases between them. The CDR3 totals 16 residues. The CDR3 region has the DNA TGTGCCAGCAGCTTATCCCGGGACATTGATGAATTATGGCAGTTCTTC. Translating gives CASSLSRDIDELWQFF.